The 17 T cell receptor beta chains in this list originate from one sample, sequenced in a study of blood T cell repertoires in COVID-19. The repertoire was sequenced with immunoSEQ multiplex PCR; TCRdb's copy has only in-frame clones and lacks some. The data show 150,000 to 200,000 clones, about 83% seen once. Input material: peripheral blood. Receptor source: a woman between 65 and 79 years old with COVID-19, enrolled during active disease.

The chain recombines TRBV5-1 with TRBJ2-7, with D possibly matching TRBD2 (6 bases). The CDR3 is made up of 13 amino acids. Germline values: CDR1 SGHRS, CDR2 YFSETQ. V lost 5 bases to trimming and J lost 3 bases, with 12 bases between them. The CDR3 region has the DNA TGCGCCAGCAGTTGGGGACTTGACTACGAGCAGTACTTC. Residues: CASSWGLDYEQYF.

The chain uses TRBV7-6 and TRBJ2-3, with D perhaps TRBD2 (6 bases). The CDR3 contains 16 residues. Germline V gives CDR1 SGHVS, CDR2 FNYEAQ. V lost 7 bases, J lost 3 bases, and 20 bases lay in between. The CDR3 is CASKKLPGGQTDTQYF. The CDR3, as DNA: TGTGCCAGCAAAAAACTCCCCGGGGGTCAGACAGATACGCAGTATTTT.

This chain's CDR3 is CATQGHLGTEAFF. In DNA, the CDR3 is TGTGCCACTCAAGGACACCTTGGCACTGAAGCTTTCTTT. The V call is TRBV24-1, the J call TRBJ1-1; tentative D call: TRBD1 (5 bases). The V end lost 10 bases, the J end lost 4 bases, and 15 bases lay between the germline ends. The CDR3 sequence is 13 residues long. Germline CDR1 is KGHDR and CDR2 is SFDVKD.

The chain recombines TRBV5-1 with TRBJ2-4; possibly TRBD2 for D (7 bases). Trimming removed 4 bases at V and 6 bases at J, with 14 bases between. Germline values: CDR1 SGHRS, CDR2 YFSETQ. The CDR3 extends over 14 amino acids. The CDR3 spells CASSPRGAGNIQYF. Here the CDR3 DNA reads TGCGCCAGCAGCCCCCGGGGGGCGGGAAACATTCAGTACTTC.

This chain links TRBV30 with TRBJ1-6; a possible D gene is TRBD1 (6 bases). The CDR3 contains 14 residues. CDR1 GTSNPN and CDR2 SVGIG come from the germline V gene (reference sequence). V was cut by 4 bases and J by 9 bases, with 16 bases left in between. The CDR3 DNA reads as TGTGCCTGGACCTCACAGGGTTCTCTTTCACCCCTCCACTTT. Amino acid sequence: CAWTSQGSLSPLHF.

The chain links TRBV19 to TRBJ1-1; a weak D match, TRBD1 (6 bases). The CDR3 sequence is 14 residues long. Trimming left V 5 bases short and J 2 bases short, with 12 bases between. Germline V gene data show CDR1 as LNHDA and CDR2 as SQIVND (reference sequence). The DNA of the CDR3 is TGTGCCAGTAGTTCGAGAGGGGGAAACACTGAAGCTTTCTTT. Amino acids: CASSSRGGNTEAFF.

The chain has TRBV10-3 and TRBJ2-1; 13 bases are a match to TRBD2. CDR1 is ENHRY and CDR2 is SYGVKD in the germline V gene. CDR3 length: 15 residues. The J segment lost 5 bases and the V segment lost 6 bases, leaving 4 bases of the junction unmatched. CDR3 sequence reads: CAIRTSGRFNNEQFF. The CDR3 DNA reads as TGTGCCATCAGGACTAGCGGGAGGTTTAACAATGAGCAGTTCTTC.

The chain's CDR3 is CASSQDPIAGGGGELFF. CDR3 bases: TGTGCCAGCAGCCAAGATCCTATAGCGGGAGGCGGCGGGGAGCTGTTTTTT. The rearrangement uses TRBV3-1 (or the pseudogene TRBV3-2) and TRBJ2-2; TRBD2 matches at 10 bases. Germline CDR1 reads LGHDT; CDR2 reads YNNKEL (reference sequence). V shed 0 bases and J 7 bases; nucleotides not matched to a gene: 8. The CDR3 is 17 residues long.

The chain has TRBV6-5 and TRBJ2-7, with D possibly TRBD2 on 6 matching bases. Germline CDR1 reads MNHEY; CDR2 reads SVGAGI. This CDR3 spans 15 amino acids. V gave up 0 bases and J gave up 2 bases, with 11 bases separating them. The CDR3 DNA is TGTGCCAGCAGTTACTCGCGGGACGGGGCCTACGAGCAGTACTTC. This gives the protein CASSYSRDGAYEQYF.

V gene TRBV4-3 combines with J gene TRBJ2-7; possible D gene TRBD1, 5 bases. Germline V gives CDR1 LGHNA, CDR2 YSLEER. The ends were cut back, 0 bases at V and 3 bases at J, with 12 bases in the middle. There are 15 residues in the CDR3. For the CDR3, the DNA is TGCGCCAGCAGCCAAGATTTCGCAGGGAACTACGAGCAGTACTTC. Its translation: CASSQDFAGNYEQYF.

This chain connects TRBV19 to TRBJ1-1; D not certain. The germline CDR1 and CDR2 sequences are LNHDA and SQIVND (reference sequence). V was cut by 1 base and J by 6 bases, with 12 bases left in between. The CDR3 length is 14 residues. The CDR3 sequence is CASSIGGGVPEAFF. The CDR3 bases are TGTGCCAGTAGTATAGGGGGAGGTGTGCCTGAAGCTTTCTTT.

The chain joins TRBV5-1 to TRBJ2-3; 11 bases agree with TRBD2. After removal of 4 bases from V and 0 bases from J, the junction contained 10 bases not matched to a gene. Germline V lookup: CDR1 SGHRS, CDR2 YFSETQ. CDR3 size: 18 residues. In DNA form, the CDR3 reads TGCGCCAGCAGCGGAACTAGCGGGAGAGATACTAGCACAGATACGCAGTATTTT. Encoded protein: CASSGTSGRDTSTDTQYF.

The chain combines TRBV7-9 with TRBJ1-3; 7 bases match TRBD1. Germline assignment: CDR1 SEHNR and CDR2 FQNEAQ (reference sequence). The V segment lost 1 base and the J segment 3 bases; nucleotides outside the gene matches: 3. The CDR3 has 15 residues. This CDR3 is CASSLVQGHGNTIYF. For the CDR3, the DNA is TGTGCCAGCAGCTTAGTACAGGGGCATGGAAACACCATATATTTT.

The chain carries TRBV4-2 and TRBJ1-1; 7 positions match TRBD1. CDR1 is LGHNA and CDR2 is YNFKEQ in the germline V gene. The CDR3 has 14 amino acids. V gave up 6 bases and J gave up 9 bases; unmatched junction bases: 13. The CDR3 DNA follows: TGTGCCAGCAGTCCCCTCGGAGGGGGCGAGAAAGCTTTCTTT. This gives the protein CASSPLGGGEKAFF.

This clone is a singleton in its sample. The chain combines TRBV19 with TRBJ1-5; D gene ambiguous. CDR1 and CDR2 (germline): LNHDA, SQIVND (reference sequence). The CDR3 contains 13 residues. Trimming pared 3 bases from V and 5 bases from J, leaving 8 bases between. For the CDR3, the DNA is TGTGCCAGTAGTATTGGCGGCCATCAGCCCCAGCATTTT. This gives the protein CASSIGGHQPQHF. The entire variable domain, with the rest obtained from reference TRBV19 and TRBJ1-5, is as follows: DGGITQSPKYLFRKEGQNVTLSCEQNLNHDAMYWYRQDPGQGLRLIYYSQIVNDFQKGDIAEGYSVSREKKESFPLTVTSAQKNPTAFYLCASSIGGHQPQHFGDGTRLSIL.

This chain uses TRBV19 with TRBJ1-5; D might be TRBD1 (5 bases). From germline, CDR1 is LNHDA and CDR2 SQIVND (reference sequence). Trimming shortened V by 4 bases and J by 4 bases, and 11 bases separated the two germline ends. CDR3 size: 14 residues. The CDR3 bases are TGTGCCAGTAGTAGGAGTAGGGGTAATCAGCCCCAGCATTTT. It is translated as CASSRSRGNQPQHF.

This clone was picked up a small number of times. The chain recombines TRBV9 with TRBJ2-3, with 7 bases lining up with TRBD1. The V segment lost 1 base and the J segment 1 base; nucleotides outside the gene matches: 3. The CDR3 length is 15 residues. Germline V gene sequence: CDR1 SGDLS, CDR2 YYNGEE. The CDR3 DNA reads as TGTGCCAGCAGCGTAACAGGGGACCGCACAGATACGCAGTATTTT. Protein product: CASSVTGDRTDTQYF.